The present TCR beta chain was sequenced within a study of CD8+ T cells in alopecia areata. Study context: Tofacitinib was taken orally by treated patients, and the dose was 5 to 10 mg twice daily. Study outcomes and limitations: Mice gave a clearer picture of TCR sharing than patients did, possibly for HLA-related reasons. In scalp and blood during tofacitinib, many expanded lesional clones persisted. Association of baseline CD8+ expansion with response is uncertain owing to one nonresponder.

This sample's treatment: oral pan-JAK inhibitor, 5-10 mg twice daily. Trimming stripped 4 bases from V and 6 bases from J, with 16 bases between. Germline-derived CDR1 and CDR2 are SGDLS and YYNGEE. The CDR3 runs 15 residues. RNA, once extracted, was reverse transcribed into cDNA for use as the sequencing template. The assay was immunoSEQ multiplex PCR, and TCRdb's table has in-frame clones only and misses some. The table lists under 200,000 clones, 50% to 70% of them singletons, with around 0.91% in the top ten. As for this clone: Its specificity is not known.

The genes are TRBV9 and TRBJ1-4, with D hard to call. This sequence originates from a human donor with alopecia areata. The material was CD4+ T cells sorted from blood, obtained at week 4, from a patient treated with tofacitinib. CDR3: CASSFREAPHEKLFF. CDR3 nucleotides: TGTGCCAGCAGCTTCCGGGAAGCACCTCATGAAAAACTGTTTTTT.